What follows describes a single T cell receptor (beta chain). This sample is drawn from a study of response to subunit inactivated influenza vaccine. MiXCR, applied by TCRdb to the RT-PCR reads, yields one record per CDR3 protein. In the table there are roughly 670,000 distinct CDR3 sequences, 14% of which are singletons. Unmatched junction bases numbered 10, after V lost 3 bases and J lost 2 bases. Germline CDR1 and CDR2: SGHRS and YFSETQ. The CDR3 is 17 amino acids. This rearrangement joins TRBV5-1 to TRBJ2-3; TRBD1 agrees at 9 bases. The clonotype originates from a man aged 45-60 years who received an inactivated influenza vaccine. Sequencing used PBMCs from blood, obtained less than 15 days before vaccination. CDR3 protein: CASSSFSGTGNTDTQYF. The CDR3 DNA follows: TGCGCCAGCAGCTCGTTTTCCGGGACAGGGAACACAGATACGCAGTATTTT.